The 20 T cell receptor beta chains below all came from one sample that was sequenced in a study of shared clonotypes between healthy human individuals. Here immunoSEQ multiplex PCR was the method, and the copy in TCRdb shows in-frame clones only, minus some. The repertoire has 2.5 million or so clones, 90% to 95% of them found once; the top ten carry around 0.15%. The material sequenced was naive CD4+ T cells sorted from blood. Subset meaning: CD45RA+ positively selected. The receptor set was obtained from a man in his late teens or twenties in good health.

The rearrangement joins TRBV18 to TRBJ1-1; D not resolved. V lost 7 bases and J 5 bases, leaving 11 bases between the germline ends. The CDR3 sequence is 12 residues long. Germline V gene data show CDR1 as KGHSH and CDR2 as LQKENI. The CDR3 DNA sequence: TGTGCCAGCTTAACGGGGAAGACTGAAGCTTTCTTT. This gives the protein CASLTGKTEAFF.

The V gene is TRBV18, the J gene TRBJ2-7; tentatively, D is TRBD2 (6 bases). Germline-derived CDR1 and CDR2 are KGHSH and LQKENI. The germline V and J ends were trimmed by 6 bases and 6 bases, with 9 bases remaining between them. This CDR3 spans 11 amino acids. The CDR3 DNA reads TGTGCCAGCTCGGCCGGGAGCGAGCAGTACTTC. Residues: CASSAGSEQYF.

A word on this clone: Its ends do not fully match the called genes, so a read error is possible. This chain links TRBV7-7 with TRBJ2-1; no clear D. Germline loops: CDR1 SSHAT, CDR2 FNYEAQ (reference sequence). CDR3 length: 14 amino acids. The CDR3 is CASSFPTDYNEQFF. In DNA form, the CDR3 reads TGTGCTAGCAGCTTCCCAACCGACTACAATGAGCAGTTCTTC.

This chain joins TRBV5-6 and TRBJ2-3; 9 nucleotides agree with TRBD2. The germline V gene has CDR1 SGHDT and CDR2 YYEEEE. This CDR3 has 15 residues. J lost 4 bases, V lost 3 bases, and 6 bases had no gene match. The CDR3 bases are TGTGCCAGCAGCTCCATAGCGGGAGTTTCAGATACGCAGTATTTT. It encodes CASSSIAGVSDTQYF.

The rearrangement joins TRBV6-5 to TRBJ2-1; possible D gene TRBD1, 5 bases. V was trimmed by 3 bases and J by 5 bases, leaving 8 bases between them. The CDR3 length is 13 residues. Germline CDR1 MNHEY, CDR2 SVGAGI. In nucleotides, the CDR3 is TGTGCCAGCAGTTATGCAGGGAACAATGAGCAGTTCTTC. It yields the protein CASSYAGNNEQFF.

The gene calls are TRBV6-5 and TRBJ2-1, with D possibly TRBD2 on 7 matching bases. The CDR3 runs to 14 residues. Germline CDR1 reads MNHEY; CDR2 reads SVGAGI. Between the trimmed V and J ends, which lost 2 bases and 8 bases, there was a span of 13 bases. CDR3 nucleotides: TGTGCCAGCAGTTACCAGCCGGGGGGCGATGAGCAGTTCTTC. This codes for CASSYQPGGDEQFF.

The chain is built from TRBV11-3 and TRBJ2-7; D gene uncertain. V was pared by 3 bases and J by 5 bases, with 8 bases between. Germline CDR1 SGHNT, CDR2 YENEEA. This CDR3 has 12 residues. The CDR3 sequence is CASSLKGNEQYF. DNA of the CDR3: TGTGCCAGCAGCTTGAAAGGGAACGAGCAGTACTTC. Supplemented by reference TRBV11-3 and TRBJ2-7, the full variable domain reads EAGVVQSPRYKIIEKKQPVAFWCNPISGHNTLYWYLQNLGQGPELLIRYENEEAVDDSQLPKDRFSAERLKGVDSTLKIQPAELGDSAVYLCASSLKGNEQYFGPGTRLTVT.

The V call is TRBV5-1, the J call TRBJ1-5, with a tentative D call TRBD1 (5 bases). Per the germline V gene, CDR1 is SGHRS and CDR2 is YFSETQ. The CDR3 runs to 15 residues. Deletions cut 5 bases from V and 0 bases from J, with 12 bases between. CDR3: CASRPGSGSNQPQHF. Here the CDR3 DNA reads TGCGCCAGCAGGCCAGGGAGCGGTAGCAATCAGCCCCAGCATTTT.

V gene TRBV6-5 combines with J gene TRBJ2-1; D is undetermined. V was pared by 4 bases and J by 4 bases, with 17 bases between. CDR1 is MNHEY and CDR2 is SVGAGI in the germline V gene. The CDR3 length is 16 residues. CDR3 sequence: CASSFLSGFQYNEQFF. CDR3 nucleotides: TGTGCCAGCAGTTTCCTGTCAGGATTCCAATACAATGAGCAGTTCTTC.

V is TRBV2 and J is TRBJ2-7, with D perhaps matching TRBD1 or TRBD2 (6 bases each). The CDR3 is made up of 18 amino acids. V was shortened by 4 bases and J by 0 bases, with 22 bases between the two germline ends. CDR1 and CDR2 from the germline V gene are SNHLY and FYNNEI. CDR3 DNA: TGTGCCAGCAGTGCCCGGGGGCTTAGCGGCCTTAGCTCCTACGAGCAGTACTTC. This sequence encodes CASSARGLSGLSSYEQYF.

Concerning this clone itself: The same CDR3 is also encoded by other DNA sequences in this sample. The chain joins TRBV30 to TRBJ1-6; D uncertain. There are 12 residues in the CDR3. Germline loops: CDR1 GTSNPN, CDR2 SVGIG (reference sequence). Trimming removed 4 bases from V and 7 bases from J, with 8 bases in between. The CDR3 is CAWTLNNSPLHF. The DNA for the CDR3 is TGTGCCTGGACCCTCAACAATTCACCCCTCCACTTT.

The V and J genes are TRBV7-9 and TRBJ2-3; a possible D gene is TRBD2 (6 bases). The CDR3 has 15 residues. The ends were cut back, 5 bases at V and 5 bases at J, with 17 bases in the middle. Germline V gene data show CDR1 as SEHNR and CDR2 as FQNEAQ (reference sequence). Written as DNA, the CDR3 is TGTGCCAGCAGCACCGCGCGGGAACTACGAGATACGCAGTATTTT. As protein: CASSTARELRDTQYF.

This clone is a singleton in its sample. The same CDR3 also results from other DNA sequences found in this sample. The V gene is TRBV10-3, the J gene TRBJ2-1; D is undetermined. CDR3 length equals 11 residues. V was clipped by 0 bases and J by 6 bases, with 0 bases between them. Germline V gives CDR1 ENHRY, CDR2 SYGVKD. Written as DNA, the CDR3 is TGTGCCATCAGTGAGTCCAATGAGCAGTTCTTC. This encodes CAISESNEQFF.

Regarding this clone: Other DNA sequences in the sample encode the same CDR3. The chain is built from TRBV7-9 and TRBJ1-5; D call uncertain. Germline V gene sequence: CDR1 SEHNR, CDR2 FQNEAQ (reference sequence). V was shortened by 4 bases and J by 2 bases, with 3 bases between the two germline ends. This CDR3 comprises 12 residues. The CDR3 DNA reads TGTGCCAGCAGCTGGGGCAATCAGCCCCAGCATTTT. Its protein is CASSWGNQPQHF.

The chain couples TRBV11-2 to TRBJ2-7; TRBD1 matches at 7 bases. J was trimmed by 0 bases and V by 0 bases; bases with no gene match: 8. This CDR3 is built from 17 residues. Per the germline V gene, CDR1 is SGHAT and CDR2 is FQNNGV. In DNA form, the CDR3 reads TGTGCCAGCAGCTTAGACCTCGGGACAGTTAGCTCCTACGAGCAGTACTTC. Protein sequence: CASSLDLGTVSSYEQYF.

The chain carries TRBV28 and TRBJ1-6; tentatively, D is TRBD1 (5 bases). Trimming pared 5 bases from V and 9 bases from J, leaving 20 bases between. There are 16 residues in the CDR3. Germline CDR1 is MDHEN and CDR2 is SYDVKM. In nucleotides, the CDR3 is TGTGCCAGCAGTGCAACTCTAAACTGGGGGATTTCACCCCTCCACTTT. It specifies CASSATLNWGISPLHF.

The V call is TRBV18, the J call TRBJ1-2; TRBD1 matches at 9 bases. Germline lookup yields CDR1 KGHSH and CDR2 LQKENI. The CDR3 spans 15 residues. The trim removed 5 bases at V and 6 bases at J, leaving 10 bases unmatched. The CDR3 spells CASSITEQGADGYTF. The CDR3 nucleotides are TGTGCCAGCTCAATCACCGAACAGGGGGCCGATGGCTACACCTTC.

The chain recombines TRBV7-9 with TRBJ1-1; no firm D call. The germline V and J ends were trimmed by 5 bases and 3 bases, with 13 bases remaining between them. The germline CDR1 and CDR2 sequences are SEHNR and FQNEAQ (reference sequence). This CDR3 has 14 amino acids. The CDR3: CASSPGSAYTEAFF. The CDR3 bases are TGTGCCAGCAGCCCGGGATCCGCTTACACTGAAGCTTTCTTT.

The chain recombines TRBV6-1 with TRBJ1-1; a weak D match, TRBD1 (6 bases). CDR3 length equals 15 residues. Germline V gives CDR1 MNHNS, CDR2 SASEGT. V was pared by 7 bases and J by 5 bases, with 20 bases between. CDR3 coding DNA: TGTGCCAGCACCGGGGGGCGGGGAGGTCGGACTGAAGCTTTCTTT. This translates into CASTGGRGGRTEAFF.

The rearrangement uses TRBV7-2 and TRBJ2-1, with a weak D call TRBD2 (6 bases). Germline loops: CDR1 SGHTA, CDR2 FQGNSA. Trimming removed 0 bases from V and 10 bases from J, with 10 bases in between. The CDR3 is made up of 13 amino acids. This CDR3 reads CASSLAGGEEQFF. The CDR3 DNA sequence: TGTGCCAGCAGCTTAGCGGGAGGCGAGGAGCAGTTCTTC. Full variable domain (rest looked up from reference TRBV7-2 and TRBJ2-1): GAGVSQSPSNKVTEKGKDVELRCDPISGHTALYWYRQSLGQGLEFLIYFQGNSAPDKSGLPSDRFSAERTGGSVSTLTIQRTQQEDSAVYLCASSLAGGEEQFFGPGTRLTVL.